This T cell receptor beta chain was recovered during a study of blood T cell repertoires in COVID-19. V dropped 5 bases and J dropped 8; count of bases not matched to a gene: 7. CDR1 and CDR2 (germline): MNHEY, SMNVEV (reference sequence). The CDR3 runs 14 residues. Assay: immunoSEQ multiplex PCR; the TCRdb copy retains only in-frame clones and omits some. Of 250,000 to 350,000 clones in the sample, roughly nine tenths were seen once. This clonotype was sampled from a woman under 40 who had recovered from COVID-19. The chain is built from TRBV27 and TRBJ1-4, with 8 bases fitting TRBD1. The specimen was PBMCs or T cells enriched from blood (not recorded which). CDR3 DNA sequence: TGTGCCAGCAGTATTACAGGGGGTATCGAAAAACTGTTTTTT. Translating gives CASSITGGIEKLFF. Together with reference TRBV27 and TRBJ1-4, the CDR3 gives the full variable domain: EAQVTQNPRYLITVTGKKLTVTCSQNMNHEYMSWYRQDPGLGLRQIYYSMNVEVTDKGDVPEGYKVSRKEKRNFPLILESPSPNQTSLYFCASSITGGIEKLFFGSGTQLSVL.